Reported below is one T cell receptor beta chain. Its specific antigen is unknown. No clone much larger than this one lies a single base away; base qualities are absent. The germline V gene gives CDR1 as MDHEN and CDR2 as SYDVKM. Inclusive of the bounding cysteine and phenylalanine, the CDR3 is 17 residues long. Only CDR3 DNA remains: 51 bases, in frame from the first base. V lost 5 bases and J lost 5 bases, and the count of bases not matched to a germline gene is 8. The library was produced with the immunoSEQ multiplex PCR assay. For the multiplex PCR, a mixture combining 60 forward primers for TCR Vbeta segments and 13 reverse primers for TCR Jbeta segments was used. The CDR3 region of rearranged TCR beta genes was amplified from genomic DNA by a multiplex PCR assay. The amplified TCR beta libraries were sequenced on the Illumina HiSeq System as 87-base-pair reads. The authors processed their data as follows. A later analysis tallied roughly 76 million unique TCR beta chains across the approximately 670 repertoires, and approximately 9.9 million of those chains were shared by two or more donors. To remove PCR and sequencing errors, raw reads were error-corrected and collapsed into unique sequences using a nearest-neighbor algorithm that merged closely related sequences. V, D and J gene segments were assigned by aligning CDR3 sequences to IMGT reference sequences. For a sequence to be retained, a match of at least six nucleotides was required to both a V gene segment and a J gene segment. A rearrangement counted as productive if the CDR3 had no stop codons and remained in frame with V and J, and every other rearrangement counted as non-productive. Following IMGT convention, CDR3 was defined as the stretch from the second conserved V-encoded cysteine up to the conserved J-encoded phenylalanine. Sequences without an unambiguous match to a single V gene segment were excluded from the earlier analysis of approximately 560 of the donors. In an earlier analysis of approximately 590 of the donors, a V segment was called functional when productive rearrangements were above 56.7%, and segregating when the standard deviation between donors exceeded 5%. A statistical classification framework was built to diagnose cytomegalovirus status from the catalog of TCR beta chain sequences. In a later analysis, TCR nucleotide sequences were compared against IMGT/GENE-DB human TR gene sequences so that V and J genes could be assigned. Using the TCRdist pipeline, a later analysis assigned CDR3 sequences along with most-parsimonious VDJ recombination scenarios. In a later analysis, every TCR beta chain was defined by the combination of its CDR3 amino acid sequence and its V-gene family, and reads without a unique V-gene family were dropped. As a way to deal with suspected cross-contamination and a sequencing artifact, a later analysis dropped over 550 nucleotide sequences that were highly shared and had low generation probability. In a later analysis, a clonal expansion index was calculated for each public chain from normalized within-repertoire ranks of inferred template counts. A later analysis computed generation probabilities with a VDJ recombination model fitted to out-of-frame rearrangements, and checked the results against IGoR. In a later analysis, hypergeometric tests were used to score TCR-TCR, TCR-HLA and TCR-CMV co-occurrence, with a repertoire-size bias correction applied to TCR pairs. In a later analysis, false discovery rates were estimated by permuting HLA or CMV assignments 20 times. In a later analysis, co-occurring TCRs were grouped with DBSCAN, and TCRdist sequence similarity was added when clustering was performed within HLA-allele-positive subsets. Repertoires with fewer than 30,000 or more than 120,000 public chains, plus five repertoires with anomalous nucleotide sharing, were excluded from co-occurrence clustering. Sourced from immuneACCESS, this table was stored by TCRdb with only in-frame sequences that have V and J called. A share of the clones is absent; for the studies checked, an unresolved V gene accounts for under half, and the remainder has no known explanation. V and J calls plus clone size are reproduced from that table; the DNA served to infer D and trimming. Present in this sample are about 82,000 clones, around 77% of which were seen just once. The top ten clones comprise more than 2.5% of the sample.

This sample is part of a study of cytomegalovirus exposure and HLA in healthy donors (dated by TCRdb to 2015 to 2018). About the full investigation: According to an earlier analysis of a few hundred of the donors, roughly 180 million T cells yielded roughly 110 million unique TCR beta sequences and about 280 Gb of sequence data. Around 320 gigabases of sequencing data and 70 million to 85 million unique TCR sequences were included in an early release covering about 600 HLA-typed donors. Of the roughly 400 genotyped donors, 65% to 90% fell in the genetic ancestry cluster associated with self-reported Caucasian donors. The study was designed to test whether signatures of past pathogen exposure could be identified by cataloging public T cell receptors. The study used immunosequencing to profile the T cell repertoires of approximately 690 subjects and linked those repertoires to cytomegalovirus serostatus. In addition to the first cohort of hundreds of subjects, a separate validation cohort of around 110 different subjects was used. The study combined high-throughput TCR immunosequencing, statistical association of individual TCRs with disease status, and machine learning to predict cytomegalovirus infection status. In a later analysis, previously published TCR beta repertoires from 666 donors were re-analyzed and high-resolution HLA genotyping was added so that TCR occurrence patterns could be studied. The later analysis used no new phenotypic data to find candidate immune exposures, relying instead on TCR beta sequences and their occurrence across donors. In an earlier analysis of several hundred of the donors, high-throughput TCR beta sequencing was used to judge whether each TCR beta V gene segment behaved as functional or pseudogenic. Donor age, sex, ethnicity and CMV serostatus were collected together with the repertoire data. A later genetic analysis took genome-wide SNP genotypes for about three fifths of the 666 donors and used that subset as a discovery cohort. All discovery cohort repertoires had been generated using a single sequencing platform. HLA typing covered class I and class II loci at four-digit resolution. Typing coverage differed by locus: A, B, C, DRB1 and DQB1 were typed in roughly 620-640 donors, DQA1 in roughly 510, DPA1 in 600 to 610, and DPB1 in approximately 450. Because of strong linkage in the cohort, a few DR-DQ haplotypes were treated as single units for association and clustering. Among some 400 genotyped donors of the cohort, an average of about 220,000 unique TCR beta nucleotide sequences was sequenced per donor, of which 15% to 20% were non-productive. Overall study results and their limits: A cluster of highly shared sequence variants was judged likely to be a technical artifact of the sequencing pipeline. An association between a missense DCLRE1C variant and V-gene and J-gene trimming of TCR beta chains was found in a later genetic analysis and replicated in an independent cohort. Specific HLA alleles were associated with about 17,000 TCR beta sequences at a false discovery rate of 0.05 in a later analysis. Correlated functional status among segregating V segments might reflect linkage disequilibrium, but an unknown experimental factor could not be ruled out. The earlier analysis of 450 to 700 of the donors excluded roughly 16 rarely observed V segments, including chromosome 9 orphons, because counts were too low. In a later analysis, several top co-occurrence clusters were reported to appear linked to parvovirus B19, influenza, CMV and Epstein-Barr virus. In a later genetic analysis, fewer N-insertions in productive TCRs were reported among donors in an Asian-associated ancestry cluster than the 666-donor mean. According to the authors, the approach could potentially be generalized to other disease states and immunological phenotypes. A few of the identified cytomegalovirus-associated TCR beta chains were confirmed in vitro to be specific for cytomegalovirus antigens. Immune exposure information for the cohort was limited to CMV serostatus. Broadly in line with IMGT annotations, most TCR beta V segments showed up in productive rearrangements about 87% or about 30% of the time in an earlier analysis of around 550 of the donors. In a later analysis, HLA-associated TCR beta chains showed more clonal expansion and lower generation probabilities than non-associated chains that were equally common. Across donors, most TCR sequences were observed very rarely, whereas some public TCRs were present in many individuals. Assigning TCR associations to individual alleles was difficult when HLA alleles, especially DR and DQ, strongly co-occurred. HLA typing was unavailable for some donors at each locus, so association tests used only the typed subset. Roughly uniform sequencing depth across donors was assumed in presence/absence analyses, although this assumption may not hold. A total of 164 TCR beta chains were listed by the study as associated with cytomegalovirus. A further reported finding was that TCR beta sequences accurately predicted the HLA-A and HLA-B alleles for most subjects in the first cohort. Only TCR beta chains were sequenced in this cohort, and the absence of alpha or paired-chain data limited detectable features. In both the original and validation cohorts, the classifier was reported to diagnose cytomegalovirus status with high specificity and sensitivity. A later analysis found that most CMV-associated TCR beta chains appeared HLA-restricted, with HLA associations seemingly driven largely by CMV exposure. According to a later analysis, TCR association rates differed among HLA loci, with DRB1 alleles showing the most associated TCRs and HLA-C alleles showing the fewest. Some IMGT-functional V segments, including TRBV6-2 and TRBV6-3, could not be distinguished by the 87-base-pair reads and were therefore excluded.

The cohort was made up of approximately 670 healthy bone marrow donors. At the time of sampling, every cohort member was nominally healthy, though immune exposures that went unrecorded were likely present. The donor was CMV seronegative and was included in the group of a few hundred seronegative cohort members. Every donor gave a peripheral blood sample, and the peripheral blood mononuclear cells from that sample were used for TCR beta sequencing. Genomic DNA extraction from the blood cell samples was performed with the Qiagen DNeasy Blood Extraction Kit. The V and J genes are TRBV28 and TRBJ2-3, with 15 bases matching TRBD2. Sample: PBMCs. This TCR was recovered from a man aged 50-60 years in good health and CMV-seronegative. The CDR3 in this case is CASSPRTSGGAKDTQYF. The base sequence is TGTGCCAGCAGTCCTAGGACTAGCGGGGGGGCGAAAGATACGCAGTATTTT. The reference TRBV28 and TRBJ2-3 proteins fill in what lies around the CDR3, so the full variable domain reads DVKVTQSSRYLVKRTGEKVFLECVQDMDHENMFWYRQDPGLGLRLIYFSYDVKMKEKGDIPEGYSVSREKKERFSLILESASTNQTSMYLCASSPRTSGGAKDTQYFGPGTRLTVL.